What follows describes a single T cell receptor beta chain. Its target is not known. Only in-frame clones appear in the TCRdb table, and some are missing; sequencing was by immunoSEQ multiplex PCR. The sample records about 460,000 clones, 89% being singletons. These data come from a study of Ad26.COV2.S vaccination and SARS-CoV-2 variants. For the study at large: Ad26.COV2.S given intramuscularly, once or twice 56 days apart. Study observations and caveats: Vaccinated and placebo-treated recipients had similar non-spike TCR breadth.

The CDR3 covers 13 residues. Per the germline V gene, CDR1 is SGHTA and CDR2 is FQGTGA. The ends were cut back, 3 bases at V and 3 bases at J, with 5 bases in the middle. Treatment here: 19 received Ad26.COV2.S at low or high dose, single or two shots; a few received placebo; per-sample allocation not given. Day 63 following the first vaccine or placebo injection was when the samples were taken. The material sequenced was peripheral blood, taken in a trial of Ad26.COV2.S vaccine versus placebo. The V and J genes are TRBV7-3 and TRBJ2-2, with D unresolved. The receptor's source is a person between 18 and 59 years old who received the Ad26.COV2.S COVID-19 vaccine or a placebo. CDR3 bases: TGTGCCAGCAGCTTCCGGCACACCGGGGAGCTGTTTTTT. Amino acid sequence: CASSFRHTGELFF.